The clone carrying this TCR beta chain was seen repeatedly, ten times or more. These data are taken from a study of early T cells in non-severe SARS-CoV-2 infection. Study overall: Sequenced material consisted of bulk RNA (from unsorted whole blood), and chains were unpaired.

Individual cDNA molecules each received unique molecular identifiers attached to them. TCRdb passed the 5' RACE reads through MiXCR, listing each CDR3 protein once. Of tens of thousands of distinct CDR3 sequences listed, about 6% were seen once; the top ten hold around 7.7%. V was shortened by 4 bases and J by 7 bases, with 11 bases between the two germline ends. Germline values: CDR1 SGHTA, CDR2 FQGNSA. The CDR3 has 13 residues. The source of this sequence is an adult who was a healthcare worker with PCR-confirmed SARS-CoV-2 infection or an uninfected control (not recorded which). The material sequenced was whole blood, taken at baseline. The chain employs TRBV7-2 and TRBJ1-5; D is unclear. The CDR3 nucleotides read TGTGCCAGCAGCTCTTCGACACGGCAGCCCCAGCATTTT. Encoded protein: CASSSSTRQPQHF.